This entry features one T cell receptor beta chain sequence. Its antigen remains unknown. Noted treatment: approximately 9-day PBMC culture with coronavirus spike peptide pools or control peptides (ViraFEST assay). About 1.8 million PBMCs went into each well for culture with around 10 IU/ml IL-2 and around 10 ug/ml peptide pools. This sample was included in a study of vaccination and CD4 T cells after COVID-19. Trimming took 5 bases from V and 4 from J; bases not matched to a gene: 4. From germline, CDR1 is SGHVS and CDR2 FQNEAQ. The CDR3 totals 13 residues. Cultured CD4+ T cells had their DNA profiled by the Oncomine TCR Beta short-read assay. MiXCR, run by TCRdb on the PCR reads, gives a single entry per CDR3 protein. This sample has roughly 8,400 distinct CDR3 sequences, with 55% to 75% found just once.

The source of this sequence is a human donor with COVID-19. The source material was cultured CD4+ T cells from blood, sampled after SARS-CoV-2 vaccination. This chain links TRBV7-8 with TRBJ1-1; 7 bases agree with TRBD1. The CDR3 DNA is TGTGCCAGCAGCCAGACAGGGCCCACTGAAGCTTTCTTT. Its protein product is CASSQTGPTEAFF. Using reference TRBV7-8 and TRBJ1-1 for the parts outside the CDR3, the full variable domain is GAGVSQSPRYKVAKRGQDVALRCDPISGHVSLFWYQQALGQGPEFLTYFQNEAQLDKSGLPSDRFFAERPEGSVSTLKIQRTQQEDSAVYLCASSQTGPTEAFFGQGTRLTVV.